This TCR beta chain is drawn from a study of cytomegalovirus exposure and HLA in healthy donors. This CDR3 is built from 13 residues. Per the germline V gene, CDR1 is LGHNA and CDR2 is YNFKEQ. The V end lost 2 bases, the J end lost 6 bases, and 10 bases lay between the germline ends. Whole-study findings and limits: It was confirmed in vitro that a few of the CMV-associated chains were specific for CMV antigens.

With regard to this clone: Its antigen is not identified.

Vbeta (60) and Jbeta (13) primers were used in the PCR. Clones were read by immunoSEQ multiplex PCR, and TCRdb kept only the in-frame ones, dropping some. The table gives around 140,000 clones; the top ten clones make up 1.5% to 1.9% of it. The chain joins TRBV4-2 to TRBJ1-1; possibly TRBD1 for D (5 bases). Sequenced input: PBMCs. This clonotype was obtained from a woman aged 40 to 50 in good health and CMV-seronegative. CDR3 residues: CASSQRGGAEAFF. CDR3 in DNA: TGTGCCAGCAGCCAAAGGGGCGGGGCTGAAGCTTTCTTT.